These 19 T cell receptor beta chains originate from one sample sequenced in a study of shared clonotypes between healthy human individuals. Assay: immunoSEQ multiplex PCR; the TCRdb copy retains only in-frame clones and omits some. The sample holds approximately 2.3 million clones; 80% to 95% are singletons and the top ten take about 0.39%. Source material: naive CD4+ T cells from PBMCs. Subset reported: CD45RA+ positively selected. These receptors all stem from a man aged 18 to 29 in good health. Some clones in this sample may be carry-over from other donors' samples.

The chain's CDR3 is CASTRTVSYEQYF. CDR3 bases: TGTGCCAGCACTAGGACAGTCTCCTACGAGCAGTACTTC. The chain uses TRBV6-1 and TRBJ2-7, with a possible D match to TRBD1 (6 bases). The CDR3 has 13 amino acids. Germline V CDR1 and CDR2: MNHNS, SASEGT. V shed 7 bases and J shed 0 bases, with 10 bases lying between them.

This chain uses TRBV18 with TRBJ1-4, with 7 bases aligning to TRBD1. CDR3 size: 15 residues. Germline V gene lookup returns CDR1 KGHSH and CDR2 LQKENI. V lost 6 bases and J lost 0; bases outside the gene matches: 4. The CDR3 DNA follows: TGTGCCAGCTCCAGGGGGGCTGCAACTAATGAAAAACTGTTTTTT. This codes for CASSRGAATNEKLFF.

This chain connects TRBV7-9 to TRBJ2-2; tentative D call: TRBD1 (6 bases). From germline, CDR1 is SEHNR and CDR2 FQNEAQ (reference sequence). CDR3 size: 15 residues. Between the trimmed V and J ends, which lost 1 base and 4 bases, there was a span of 10 bases. CDR3 sequence reads: CASSLEAGVTGELFF. CDR3 coding DNA: TGTGCCAGCAGCTTAGAGGCAGGGGTCACCGGGGAGCTGTTTTTT.

This clone has just one count. Other nucleotide sequences from this sample produce the same CDR3. This chain connects TRBV9 to TRBJ2-3; the D is unclear. The CDR3 sequence is 14 residues long. Germline CDR1 and CDR2: SGDLS and YYNGEE. V shed 0 bases and J shed 1 base, with 6 bases lying between them. Here the CDR3 DNA reads TGTGCCAGCAGCGTAGATGGCGGCACAGATACGCAGTATTTT. This codes for CASSVDGGTDTQYF.

A remark on this clone: The same CDR3 can be traced to other DNA sequences in this sample. The chain combines TRBV29-1 with TRBJ2-5; 7 bases match TRBD1. In germline, CDR1 is SQVTM, CDR2 ANQGSEA. CDR3 size: 11 residues. The trim removed 4 bases at V and 5 bases at J, leaving 1 base unmatched. CDR3 protein: CSVGRGETQYF. In DNA form, the CDR3 reads TGCAGCGTTGGCAGGGGGGAGACCCAGTACTTC.

The V and J genes are TRBV11-1 and TRBJ2-3, with no clear D. Trimming cost V 3 bases and J 4 bases, with 8 bases left between them. The CDR3 runs to 13 residues. Per germline, CDR1 SGHAT and CDR2 FQDESV (reference sequence). DNA for the CDR3: TGTGCCAGCAGCTTTCGGCTCGCAGATACGCAGTATTTT. As protein: CASSFRLADTQYF.

The chain recombines TRBV6-5 with TRBJ1-2; D perhaps matches TRBD1 (5 bases). The CDR3 has 14 amino acids. CDR1 and CDR2 (germline): MNHEY, SVGAGI. Trimming took off 4 bases at V and 4 bases at J, with 13 bases between the two ends. The CDR3 region is CASSSTAHLYGYTF. DNA of the CDR3: TGTGCCAGCAGTTCGACAGCTCACCTCTATGGCTACACCTTC.

The chain links TRBV30 to TRBJ2-6, with no clear D. V was cut by 0 bases and J by 2 bases, with 8 bases left in between. This CDR3 is built from 15 residues. The germline CDR1 and CDR2 sequences are GTSNPN and SVGIG (reference sequence). This CDR3 reads CAWSVGLAGANVLTF. The DNA of the CDR3 is TGTGCCTGGAGTGTTGGGCTTGCTGGGGCCAACGTCCTGACTTTC.

The V and J genes are TRBV28 and TRBJ2-1; 11 bases are shared with TRBD2. CDR1 is MDHEN, CDR2 SYDVKM, per germline. CDR3 length: 18 amino acids. After removal of 3 bases from V and 8 bases from J, the junction contained 15 bases not matched to a gene. CDR3 loop: CASSLQRLAGSGMDEQFF. The CDR3 nucleotides read TGTGCCAGCAGTTTGCAAAGACTAGCGGGGAGCGGGATGGATGAGCAGTTCTTC.

The J gene is TRBJ1-3, the V gene TRBV29-1; the match to TRBD1 covers 8 bases. Germline V CDR1 and CDR2: SQVTM, ANQGSEA. V was clipped by 4 bases and J by 4 bases; unmatched bases: 9. The CDR3 has 15 amino acids. CDR3: CSVAWGQANGNTIYF. In nucleotides, the CDR3 is TGCAGCGTTGCTTGGGGACAGGCCAACGGAAACACCATATATTTT.

This chain uses TRBV7-9 with TRBJ1-3; no firm D call. Trimming stripped 5 bases from V and 6 bases from J, with 8 bases between. The CDR3 is 12 residues long. The V gene's germline CDR1 is SEHNR and CDR2 FQNEAQ (reference sequence). The CDR3 loop reads CASSDAENTIYF. The CDR3 nucleotides read TGTGCCAGCAGCGACGCGGAAAACACCATATATTTT.

The chain joins TRBV30 to TRBJ2-5, with TRBD2 as a possible D gene (5 bases). CDR3 length equals 13 residues. The germline V gene has CDR1 GTSNPN and CDR2 SVGIG (reference sequence). Trimming removed 2 bases at V and 5 bases at J, with 12 bases between. CDR3 sequence: CAWSLRARETQYF. CDR3 nucleotide sequence: TGTGCCTGGAGTCTGCGGGCACGGGAGACCCAGTACTTC. Drawing the rest from reference TRBV30 and TRBJ2-5, the complete variable domain is SQTIHQWPATLVQPVGSPLSLECTVEGTSNPNLYWYRQAAGRGLQLLFYSVGIGQISSEVPQNLSASRPQDRQFILSSKKLLLSDSGFYLCAWSLRARETQYFGPGTRLLVL.

This clone has more than one count but fewer than ten. The rearrangement joins TRBV5-1 to TRBJ2-1; TRBD2 matches at 12 bases. This CDR3 is built from 16 residues. The V segment lost 3 bases and the J segment 5 bases; nucleotides outside the gene matches: 6. Per the germline V gene, CDR1 is SGHRS and CDR2 is YFSETQ. The CDR3 loop is CASSSGGLAGNNEQFF. Here the CDR3 DNA reads TGCGCCAGCAGCTCCGGGGGACTAGCGGGCAACAATGAGCAGTTCTTC. The variable domain in full, completed from reference TRBV5-1 and TRBJ2-1, reads KAGVTQTPRYLIKTRGQQVTLSCSPISGHRSVSWYQQTPGQGLQFLFEYFSETQRNKGNFPGRFSGRQFSNSRSEMNVSTLELGDSALYLCASSSGGLAGNNEQFFGPGTRLTVL.

The chain uses TRBV7-2 and TRBJ1-2, with TRBD1 matching over 9 bases. CDR1 SGHTA and CDR2 FQGNSA come from the germline V gene. The CDR3 has 13 amino acids. V lost 1 base to trimming and J lost 7 bases; unmatched junction nucleotides: 1. The CDR3 sequence: CASSLGDRVGYTF. CDR3 DNA: TGTGCCAGCAGCTTAGGGGACAGGGTTGGCTACACCTTC.

This clone was seen just once. The chain is built from TRBV7-3 and TRBJ1-3; D remains unclear. Germline values: CDR1 SGHTA, CDR2 FQGTGA. V was pared by 10 bases and J by 0 bases, with 10 bases between. This CDR3 has 13 residues. CDR3 bases: TGTGCCACCCCGGGTAGCTCTGGAAACACCATATATTTT. Encoded protein: CATPGSSGNTIYF.

This clone has only a few counts. The chain employs TRBV7-8 and TRBJ1-5; D ambiguous. Deletions cut 4 bases from V and 0 bases from J, with 10 bases between. CDR3 length equals 15 residues. Germline values: CDR1 SGHVS, CDR2 FQNEAQ. The DNA of the CDR3 is TGTGCCAGCAGCTCGCAAGATTATAGCAATCAGCCCCAGCATTTT. This translates into CASSSQDYSNQPQHF.

The CDR3 region is CASSSSRGFNTGELFF. CDR3 sequence (DNA): TGTGCCAGCAGTTCCTCGAGGGGCTTTAACACCGGGGAGCTGTTTTTT. The chain carries TRBV28 and TRBJ2-2; D is possibly TRBD1 or TRBD2 (5 bases each). The V and J ends lost 4 bases and 2 bases respectively, with 14 bases between them. In germline, CDR1 is MDHEN, CDR2 SYDVKM. The CDR3 sequence is 16 residues long. Full variable domain (remainder filled in from reference TRBV28 and TRBJ2-2): DVKVTQSSRYLVKRTGEKVFLECVQDMDHENMFWYRQDPGLGLRLIYFSYDVKMKEKGDIPEGYSVSREKKERFSLILESASTNQTSMYLCASSSSRGFNTGELFFGEGSRLTVL.

DNA for the CDR3: TGTGCCAGCAGCTACGGGGGGGCGGAAACCTACGAGCAGTACTTC. Its protein is CASSYGGAETYEQYF. J is TRBJ2-7 and V is TRBV6-6; 8 bases map to TRBD2. Trimming took 6 bases from V and 2 from J; bases not matched to a gene: 9. Per germline, CDR1 MNHNY and CDR2 SVGAGI (reference sequence). The CDR3 spans 15 residues.

In this sample, this clone turned up once. The DNA of the CDR3 is TGTGCCAGCAGGAAGACTTGGACCGGGAACACTGAAGCTTTCTTT. It yields the protein CASRKTWTGNTEAFF. V and J are TRBV28 and TRBJ1-1; D gene unclear. V was cut by 6 bases and J by 1 base, with 15 bases left in between. There are 15 residues in the CDR3. Germline CDR1 and CDR2: MDHEN and SYDVKM.